This TCR beta chain is drawn from a study of blood T cell repertoires in COVID-19. At the level of the study: Collection of acute and convalescent COVID-19 samples took place in the United States, Italy and Spain. T cells, B-cell-depleted T cells, or PBMCs supplied cDNA or gDNA.

The CDR3 extends over 13 amino acids. V dropped 4 bases and J dropped 8 bases, with 11 bases sitting between them. Germline CDR1 is WNHNN and CDR2 is SYGVQD (reference sequence). Original handling: Reference gene primers were amplified, and this amplification served to estimate nucleated cell counts. Sequencing was performed with immunoSEQ multiplex PCR; in TCRdb, only in-frame clones are kept and a portion is missing. That table gives V, J and clone size, and the DNA gave D and trimming. The sample holds about 33,000 clones; about 88% are singletons and the top ten take about 61%. Specimen: peripheral blood. The chain couples TRBV10-1 to TRBJ1-4; no clear D. The receptor comes from a man between 65 and 85 years old with acute or convalescent COVID-19. CDR3 in amino acids: CASSGAKGEKLFF. For the CDR3, the DNA is TGCGCCAGCAGTGGGGCGAAAGGAGAAAAACTGTTTTTT.